What follows are 19 T cell receptor beta chains derived from one specimen sequenced in a study of T cells in women clearing cervical HPV infection. Measured with immunoSEQ multiplex PCR; TCRdb has only the in-frame clones, and not every one. The specimen's table records around 37,000 clones. Specimen: blood buffy coat. The receptor source for this set is a woman aged 18 to 75 with a cervical HPV16 infection that either progressed to CIN3+ or cleared (not recorded which).

With respect to this clone: The observed sequence ends 3 residues before the CDR3 terminus, with the missing tail filled in from the germline J gene. The V and J genes are TRBV18 and TRBJ2-7; 7 positions match TRBD2. CDR3 length equals 15 residues. In germline, CDR1 is KGHSH, CDR2 LQKENI. V trimming: 0 bases; J trimming: 5 bases; junction bases outside the gene matches: 7. The covered CDR3 bases are TGTGCCAGCTCACCACCAGGACTAGTGGGGAACGAG. Encoded protein: CASSPPGLVGNE. The whole CDR3 is CASSPPGLVGNEQYF. The whole variable domain, remainder taken from reference TRBV18 and TRBJ2-7, is NAGVMQNPRHLVRRRGQEARLRCSPMKGHSHVYWYRQLPEEGLKFMVYLQKENIIDESGMPKERFSAEFPKEGPSILRIQQVVRGDSAAYFCASSPPGLVGNEQYFGPGTRLTVT.

A word on this clone: The read terminates 3 residues before the CDR3 end, so the remaining end is supplied by the germline J gene. V gene TRBV5-1 combines with J gene TRBJ2-2; TRBD2 matches 10 bases. Germline CDR1 and CDR2: SGHRS and YFSETQ. The CDR3 runs to 16 residues. V was pared by 4 bases and J by 6 bases, with 9 bases of the junction left unmatched. This CDR3 reads CASSTASGSFAGELFF. The DNA read from the CDR3 is TGCGCCAGCAGCACTGCTAGCGGGAGCTTTGCCGGGGAG.

Points on this clone: Read sequence stops 3 residues before the CDR3 end, and the germline J gene provides the missing end. The chain couples TRBV10-3 to TRBJ1-1, with 7 bases matching TRBD1. Per germline, CDR1 ENHRY and CDR2 SYGVKD. The CDR3 runs to 13 residues. CDR3 region: CAISEGGNGEAFF. The sequenced CDR3 bases are TGTGCCATCAGTGAAGGGGGCAACGGCGAA.

The sequenced part of the CDR3 DNA is TGCGCCAGCAGCTTGGCCATCGGGGAAGGACCACCC. Translating gives CASSLAIGEGPP. The full CDR3 reads CASSLAIGEGPPLHF. V is TRBV5-1 and J is TRBJ1-6; no clear D. The missing CDR3 end, 3 residues past where the read stops, is filled in from the germline J gene. CDR1 and CDR2 (germline): SGHRS, YFSETQ. This CDR3 has 15 residues. V shed 0 bases and J shed 11 bases, with 15 bases lying between them.

About this clone: The sequence runs out 3 residues before the end of the CDR3; the remainder is reconstructed from the germline J gene. The chain carries TRBV7-9 and TRBJ2-2; maybe TRBD2 (6 bases). The CDR3 totals 14 residues. Per the germline V gene, CDR1 is SEHNR and CDR2 is FQNEAQ (reference sequence). Trimming removed 7 bases at V and 6 bases at J, with 15 bases between. This CDR3 is CASMVGGSSGELFF. CDR3 bases read: TGTGCCAGCATGGTTGGGGGGAGCTCCGGGGAG. The full variable domain, completed using reference TRBV7-9 and TRBJ2-2, is DTGVSQNPRHKITKRGQNVTFRCDPISEHNRLYWYRQTLGQGPEFLTYFQNEAQLEKSRLLSDRFSAERPKGSFSTLEIQRTEQGDSAMYLCASMVGGSSGELFFGEGSRLTVL.

On this clone: From the germline J gene comes the end of the CDR3, since the read stops 3 residues before it. V and J are TRBV28 and TRBJ1-5; 9 nucleotides match TRBD1. The V gene end was trimmed by 2 bases and the J gene end by 7 bases; junction bases not matched to a gene: 6. CDR1 is MDHEN and CDR2 is SYDVKM in the germline V gene. The CDR3 contains 15 residues. The covered CDR3 bases are TGTGCCAGCAGTTTAGGACAGGGGTATAGACAGCCC. Residues: CASSLGQGYRQP. The complete CDR3 reads CASSLGQGYRQPQHF.

Notes on this clone: The read comes to an end 3 residues before the CDR3 does, leaving the germline J gene to fill in the end. This chain uses TRBV19 with TRBJ2-5; possibly TRBD1 for D (6 bases). V was trimmed by 7 bases and J by 7 bases, leaving 16 bases between them. CDR3 size: 13 residues. Germline-derived CDR1 and CDR2 are LNHDA and SQIVND (reference sequence). This CDR3 reads CASKGTQTTTQYF. CDR3 DNA, as far as it was read: TGTGCCAGTAAAGGGACACAGACGACGACC.

Details on this clone: The read terminates 3 residues ahead of where the CDR3 ends, so the germline J gene completes it. This chain connects TRBV5-4 to TRBJ2-1; D not certain. Between the trimmed V and J ends, which lost 0 bases and 3 bases, there was a span of 4 bases. This CDR3 is built from 13 residues. Per the germline V gene, CDR1 is SGHNT and CDR2 is YYREEE (reference sequence). Incomplete CDR3 DNA: TGTGCCAGCAGCTTGGAGCGCTACAATGAG. Its translation: CASSLERYNE. The entire CDR3 is CASSLERYNEQFF.

On this clone itself: Read coverage stops 3 residues before the CDR3 terminus; the germline J gene supplies the remainder. The rearrangement joins TRBV2 to TRBJ2-6, with no clear D. Germline V gene lookup returns CDR1 SNHLY and CDR2 FYNNEI. This CDR3 has 14 residues. Trimming took 7 bases from V and 0 from J, leaving 7 bases between them. The part of the CDR3 DNA that was read is TGTGCCAGCACCCCTTACTCTGGGGCCAACGTC. Translation gives CASTPYSGANV. The whole CDR3 reads CASTPYSGANVLTF.

On this clone itself: The read comes to an end 3 residues before the CDR3 does, leaving the germline J gene to fill in the end. V gene TRBV5-1 combines with J gene TRBJ2-3; 9 nucleotides match TRBD1. This CDR3 has 17 residues. Germline V gives CDR1 SGHRS, CDR2 YFSETQ. J lost 2 bases, V lost 4 bases, and 11 bases had no gene match. This CDR3 reads CASSTTSGQGPTDTQYF. The part of the CDR3 DNA that was read is TGCGCCAGCAGCACTACCTCGGGACAGGGTCCCACAGATACG.

On this clone itself: The sample holds other DNA sequences that translate to the same CDR3. The part of the CDR3 DNA that was read is TGCGCCAGCAGCTTGGTGGCTAGCCAAGAGACC. Protein sequence: CASSLVASQET. The full CDR3 protein reads CASSLVASQETQYF. The chain is built from TRBV5-1 and TRBJ2-5, with D unresolved. The read finishes 3 residues shy of the CDR3 end, and the germline J gene is used to complete it. V was cut by 0 bases and J by 1 base, with 7 bases left in between. The CDR3 length is 14 residues. The germline V gene has CDR1 SGHRS and CDR2 YFSETQ.

As for this clone: The DNA ends 3 residues before the CDR3 does, and the rest of the CDR3 is filled in from the germline J gene. The chain joins TRBV19 to TRBJ2-6, with D unresolved. The CDR3 is made up of 16 amino acids. The germline V gene encodes CDR1 LNHDA and CDR2 SQIVND (reference sequence). Between the trimmed V and J ends, which lost 5 bases and 0 bases, there was a span of 11 bases. CDR3 bases read: TGTGCCAGTAGTCCTTGGGCCGACTCTGGGGCCAACGTC. Protein sequence: CASSPWADSGANV. The full-length CDR3 reads as CASSPWADSGANVLTF.

The CDR3 loop is CSADGTGYGITDTQYF. The sequenced part of the CDR3 DNA is TGCAGTGCGGACGGGACAGGGTATGGAATCACAGATACG. The rearrangement links TRBV20-1 to TRBJ2-3; 9 nucleotides match TRBD1. Sequencing ends 3 residues short of the CDR3 end; the germline J gene provides the rest. The CDR3 is made up of 16 amino acids. In germline, CDR1 is DFQATT, CDR2 SNEGSKA (reference sequence). Germline trimming cut 6 bases from V and 2 bases from J; bases unmatched to any gene: 12.

Notes on this clone: Sequencing ends 3 residues short of the CDR3 end; the germline J gene provides the rest. V and J are TRBV20-1 and TRBJ1-2, with unresolved D. Germline V gene sequence: CDR1 DFQATT, CDR2 SNEGSKA (reference sequence). The CDR3 is made up of 14 amino acids. CDR3 region: CSAVAGGSGETYTF. The DNA read from the CDR3 is TGCAGTGCCGTCGCCGGCGGGAGCGGAGAGACC.

Turning to this clone: The CDR3 end falls 3 residues outside the read, so it is completed with the germline J gene. This chain connects TRBV7-2 to TRBJ2-3, with TRBD2 identical over 7 bases. This CDR3 has 15 amino acids. Germline assignment: CDR1 SGHTA and CDR2 FQGNSA. V shed 1 base, J shed 3 bases, and the junction held 4 bases outside the gene matches. The CDR3 loop reads CASSLGGRETDTQYF. The CDR3 DNA, read in part, is TGTGCCAGCAGCTTAGGCGGGAGAGAAACAGATACG.

With respect to this clone: Sequencing ends 3 residues short of the CDR3 end; the germline J gene provides the rest. The chain has TRBV5-1 and TRBJ2-3; 7 bases map to TRBD1. J was trimmed by 8 bases and V by 3 bases; bases with no gene match: 6. Germline V CDR1 and CDR2: SGHRS, YFSETQ. There are 13 residues in the CDR3. The CDR3 DNA, read in part, is TGCGCCAGCAGCTGGGACAGCTCCGGTACG. This encodes CASSWDSSGT. The entire CDR3 sequence reads CASSWDSSGTQYF.

Note on this clone: The read falls 3 residues short of the CDR3 end, and the missing part is taken from the germline J gene. The chain couples TRBV30 to TRBJ2-7; TRBD2 is a possible D gene (7 bases). This CDR3 contains 14 residues. Trimming stripped 0 bases from V and 0 bases from J, with 9 bases between. Germline values: CDR1 GTSNPN, CDR2 SVGIG (reference sequence). The sequenced part of the CDR3 DNA is TGTGCCTGGAGTGTAGGGGGGGACTCCTACGAG. This translates into CAWSVGGDSYE. The CDR3 in its entirety is CAWSVGGDSYEQYF.

The part of the CDR3 DNA that was read is TGTGCCAGCAGCCGCTTACAGGGAACCGGGGAG. Its translation is CASSRLQGTGE. The full CDR3 protein is CASSRLQGTGELFF. V is TRBV14 and J is TRBJ2-2; D possibly corresponds to TRBD1 (6 bases). The read gets to within 3 residues of the CDR3 end, and the germline J gene fills in the rest. With 4 bases removed from V and 5 bases from J, the gap between germline ends came to 11 bases. The length of the CDR3 is 14 residues. CDR1 and CDR2 from the germline V gene are SGHDN and FVKESK.

In regard to this clone: The CDR3 is cut off 3 residues early in the read; its end comes from the germline J gene. J is TRBJ2-3 and V is TRBV5-1, with 10 bases that match TRBD2. This CDR3 is built from 16 residues. Per the germline V gene, CDR1 is SGHRS and CDR2 is YFSETQ. With 0 bases clipped from V and 2 bases from J, the junction kept 3 bases outside the gene matches. The CDR3 DNA, read in part, is TGCGCCAGCAGCTTGGGGACTAGCGGTCCCACAGATACG. Amino acid sequence: CASSLGTSGPTDT. The entire CDR3 protein is CASSLGTSGPTDTQYF.